This entry lists 5 T cell receptor beta chains sequenced from one sample in a study of CD8 T cells in Susac syndrome. An input of about 0.45 to 1 ug of RNA was subjected to reverse transcription using random hexamers. TCRdb used MiXCR to reprocess the immunoSEQ multiplex PCR reads, holding one entry per CDR3 protein. The table includes around 130,000 distinct CDR3 sequences, around 91% detected once. The sample consisted of CD8+ T cells from PBMCs. These receptor sequences come from a human donor with multiple sclerosis.

This chain links TRBV5-4 with TRBJ2-1; 10 bases fit TRBD2. The germline CDR1 and CDR2 sequences are SGHNT and YYREEE (reference sequence). With 2 bases clipped from V and 6 bases from J, the junction kept 11 bases outside the gene matches. This CDR3 comprises 17 residues. CDR3: CASSLYLAGGYPNEQFF. The CDR3 DNA is TGTGCCAGCAGCTTATATTTAGCGGGAGGCTATCCCAATGAGCAGTTCTTC.

The V and J genes are TRBV4-3 and TRBJ2-5; the D gene is possibly TRBD2 (5 bases). The CDR3 has 15 amino acids. With 0 bases removed from V and 1 base from J, the gap between germline ends came to 9 bases. The germline V gene encodes CDR1 LGHNA and CDR2 YSLEER. This CDR3 is CASSQDLLAQETQYF. The DNA of the CDR3 is TGCGCCAGCAGCCAAGATTTGCTAGCCCAAGAGACCCAGTACTTC.

The gene calls are TRBV12-3 or TRBV12-4 and TRBJ2-2; D ambiguous. The CDR3 covers 11 residues. The V gene lost 11 bases and the J gene lost 3 bases, with 7 bases spanning the gap. The CDR3 coding sequence is TGTGCCGCCCTTTACACCGGGGAGCTGTTTTTT. It encodes CAALYTGELFF.

The chain recombines TRBV10-3 with TRBJ2-5; unclear D gene. The V and J ends lost 2 bases and 1 base respectively, with 5 bases between them. CDR1 is ENHRY, CDR2 SYGVKD, per germline. This CDR3 is built from 13 residues. CDR3 residues: CAISEGIQETQYF. The CDR3 DNA is TGTGCCATCAGTGAGGGAATCCAAGAGACCCAGTACTTC.

The chain employs TRBV6-5 and TRBJ2-7; a weak D match, TRBD2 (6 bases). This CDR3 comprises 14 residues. Trimming left V 2 bases short and J 2 bases short, with 10 bases between. The germline gives CDR1 MNHEY, CDR2 SVGAGI. The CDR3 spells CASSYASETYEQYF. CDR3 bases: TGTGCCAGCAGTTACGCTAGCGAGACCTACGAGCAGTACTTC.